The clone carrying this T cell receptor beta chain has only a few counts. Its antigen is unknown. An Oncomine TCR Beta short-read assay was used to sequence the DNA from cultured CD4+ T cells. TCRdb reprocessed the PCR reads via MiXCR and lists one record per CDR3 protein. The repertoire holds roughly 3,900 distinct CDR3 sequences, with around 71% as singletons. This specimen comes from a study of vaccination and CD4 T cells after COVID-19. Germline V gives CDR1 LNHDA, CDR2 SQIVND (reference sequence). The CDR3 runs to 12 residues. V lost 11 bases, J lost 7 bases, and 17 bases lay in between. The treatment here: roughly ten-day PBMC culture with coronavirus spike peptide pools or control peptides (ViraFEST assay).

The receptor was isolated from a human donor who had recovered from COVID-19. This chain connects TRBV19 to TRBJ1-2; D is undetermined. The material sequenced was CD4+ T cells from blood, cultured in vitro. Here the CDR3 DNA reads TGTGCCGCCTCTACGGGATGGGGTGGCTACACCTTC. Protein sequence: CAASTGWGGYTF.